This is a list of T cell receptor beta chains from one sample in a study of human T cells and chemical hapten exposure. TCRdb recomputed calls from the RACE reads with MiXCR, one row per CDR3 protein. The table has 70,000 to 80,000 distinct CDR3 sequences, 25% to 40% seen once; the top ten hold 8.9%. Material: whole blood, obtained in connection with sensitization to the hapten diphenylcyclopropenone (DPC). The receptors derive from a man between 40 and 49 years old with alopecia areata. Some clones in this sample may be carry-over from other donors' samples. Both conserved end residues are part of each CDR3. The order of the fields is V gene, CDR3 length, D gene, J gene, clone size, CDR3 DNA, CDR3 protein. A D gene is named only where the DNA matches it firmly. Clone size is shown for a subset of rows, as once, few, many or a class of expanded clone.

TRBV6-2/TRBV6-3,15,TRBD1,TRBJ2-2,few,TGTGCCAGCAGTCGTGGGACAGGGAACACCGGGGAGCTGTTTTTT,CASSRGTGNTGELFF
TRBV11-2,19,TRBD2,TRBJ2-3,-,TGTGCCAGCAGCTTATTTGGCGGTTCAGCGGGAGGTGCGGCAGATACGCAGTATTTT,CASSLFGGSAGGAADTQYF
TRBV27,13,-,TRBJ1-5,-,TGTGCCAGCAGTTTAGTGGGCAATCAGCCCCAGCATTTT,CASSLVGNQPQHF
TRBV7-2,20,-,TRBJ1-2,-,TGTGCCAGCAGCTTAAATTTGGGGAGGGGTGCTCTTGTAGATAACTATGGCTGCACCTTC,CASSLNLGRGALVDNYGCTF
TRBV5-5,14,-,TRBJ2-3,-,TGTGCCAGCAGCTGGGACTCTTACACAGATACGCAGTATTTT,CASSWDSYTDTQYF
TRBV6-2/TRBV6-3,16,-,TRBJ2-7,few,TGTGCCAGCAGTACTACGGGGGGCGACCGACGGTTCGAGCAGTACTTC,CASSTTGGDRRFEQYF
TRBV5-6,15,-,TRBJ2-7,-,TGTGCCAGCAGCTTGGGAGGACGGAACCCCTACGAGCAGTACTTC,CASSLGGRNPYEQYF
TRBV11-2,13,-,TRBJ2-2,-,TGTGCCAGCAGCCCCTCGAGAGATGGGGAGCTGTTTTTT,CASSPSRDGELFF
TRBV14,17,-,TRBJ2-5,few,TGTGCCAGCAGCCCAGGGTTCTCCCCTTCGCTAATGGAGACCCAGTACTTC,CASSPGFSPSLMETQYF
TRBV28,14,TRBD1,TRBJ1-4,few,TGTGCCAGCAGTTCTCAGGGGGTACTCGAAAAACTGTTTTTT,CASSSQGVLEKLFF
TRBV11-2,15,-,TRBJ2-7,few,TGTGCCAGCAGCTTAGGGGGCTTGGGGAAACACGAGCAGTACTTC,CASSLGGLGKHEQYF
TRBV20-1,15,-,TRBJ2-3,few,TGCAGTGCTAGCCTTTACGAGGGTAGCACAGATACGCAGTATTTT,CSASLYEGSTDTQYF
TRBV6-6,15,-,TRBJ1-2,-,TGTGCCAGCAGTTACTCAGAAACCGGGAACAATGGCTACACCTTC,CASSYSETGNNGYTF
TRBV6-6,11,-,TRBJ1-5,few,TGTGCCAGCAGTTTCAATCAGCCCCAGCATTTT,CASSFNQPQHF
TRBV29-1,15,-,TRBJ1-1,-,TGCAGCGCCGTTCTTAAAGGTTGGCTGAACACTGAAGCTTTCTTT,CSAVLKGWLNTEAFF
TRBV7-2,14,-,TRBJ2-2,few,TGTGCCAGCAGCCCCTTTACGAGGTCCGGGGAGCTGTTTTTT,CASSPFTRSGELFF
TRBV13,17,TRBD2,TRBJ2-3,-,TGTGCCAGCAGTCCGACGGGACTAGCGGGGACGGGCAGTCCGCAGTATTTT,CASSPTGLAGTGSPQYF
TRBV6-6,13,-,TRBJ1-5,-,TGTGCCAGCAACACGGGGCAGCCACAGCCCCAGCATTTT,CASNTGQPQPQHF
TRBV19,12,-,TRBJ2-1,-,TGTGCCAGTAGTATAGCGGACAATGAGCAGTTCTTC,CASSIADNEQFF
TRBV18,13,-,TRBJ1-5,-,TGTGCCAGCTCACCATCCGACCCCGATCCCCAGCATTTT,CASSPSDPDPQHF
TRBV19,12,-,TRBJ1-2,-,TGTGCCAGTACTCATTCGACCTATGGCTACACCTTC,CASTHSTYGYTF
TRBV12-3/TRBV12-4,13,-,TRBJ2-2,few,TGTGCCAGCAGGCCAGTGAACACCGGGGAGCTGTTTTTT,CASRPVNTGELFF